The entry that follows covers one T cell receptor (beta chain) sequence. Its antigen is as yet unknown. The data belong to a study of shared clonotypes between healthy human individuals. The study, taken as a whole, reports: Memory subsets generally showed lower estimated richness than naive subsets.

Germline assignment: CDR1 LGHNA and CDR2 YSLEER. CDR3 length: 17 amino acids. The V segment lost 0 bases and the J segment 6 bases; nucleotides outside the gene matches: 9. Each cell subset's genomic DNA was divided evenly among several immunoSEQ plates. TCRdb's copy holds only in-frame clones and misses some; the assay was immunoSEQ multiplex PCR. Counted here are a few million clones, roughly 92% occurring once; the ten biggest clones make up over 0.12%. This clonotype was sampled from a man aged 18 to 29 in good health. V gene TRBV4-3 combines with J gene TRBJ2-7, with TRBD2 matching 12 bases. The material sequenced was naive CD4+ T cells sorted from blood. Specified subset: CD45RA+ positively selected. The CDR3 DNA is TGCGCCAGCAGCCAAGAGGCTAGCGGGAGGGCCTTTCGCGAGCAGTACTTC. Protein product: CASSQEASGRAFREQYF.